Listed below are T cell receptor beta chains from one sample, sequenced in a study of patients and donors after allogeneic stem cell transplantation. TCRdb itself ran the RT-PCR reads through MiXCR, one entry per CDR3 protein. This table holds about 200,000 distinct CDR3 sequences, roughly 40% found once. The sequenced sample was blood, either unsorted or a sorted T cell fraction (not recorded which). The receptor source for this set is a human donor who was either an allogeneic HSCT recipient or a stem cell or donor lymphocyte infusion donor (not recorded which). It is not recorded whose cells these are; they may come from a transplant donor. Each CDR3 is given without its conserved first and last residue. The order of the fields is J gene, D gene, V gene, CDR3 protein. D genes are given only for firm matches.

j_call: TRBJ1-1
d_call: -
v_call: TRBV12-3/TRBV12-4
cdr3_aa: ASSLARPTGEAF

j_call: TRBJ1-1
d_call: -
v_call: TRBV5-1
cdr3_aa: ASSLEHPPGTNTEAF

j_call: TRBJ1-2
d_call: -
v_call: TRBV4-3
cdr3_aa: ASSQELVEADAQNYGYT

j_call: TRBJ1-2
d_call: -
v_call: TRBV12-3/TRBV12-4
cdr3_aa: ASSPQRDRRYGYT

j_call: TRBJ2-1
d_call: -
v_call: TRBV19
cdr3_aa: ASSIRSGGHNEQF

j_call: TRBJ1-6
d_call: -
v_call: TRBV20-1
cdr3_aa: SARETAKGSYNSPLH

j_call: TRBJ2-7
d_call: -
v_call: TRBV3-1
cdr3_aa: ASSQVGRSYEQY

j_call: TRBJ2-1
d_call: -
v_call: TRBV14
cdr3_aa: ASSQTLGSGYEQF

j_call: TRBJ2-1
d_call: -
v_call: TRBV4-2
cdr3_aa: ASSQDPPPGESGQF

j_call: TRBJ1-2
d_call: -
v_call: TRBV9
cdr3_aa: ASSVDSKDGYT

j_call: TRBJ2-1
d_call: TRBD2
v_call: TRBV6-2/TRBV6-3
cdr3_aa: ASSYAGVGRNEQF

j_call: TRBJ1-2
d_call: TRBD1
v_call: TRBV29-1
cdr3_aa: STERGRDGYT

j_call: TRBJ1-5
d_call: -
v_call: TRBV6-1
cdr3_aa: ASSDRDNQPQH

j_call: TRBJ2-7
d_call: TRBD2
v_call: TRBV4-1
cdr3_aa: ASSGEGKAEQY

j_call: TRBJ1-2
d_call: -
v_call: TRBV6-2/TRBV6-3
cdr3_aa: ASTSHPRGYT

j_call: TRBJ2-1
d_call: -
v_call: TRBV28
cdr3_aa: ASNPLQEYNNEQF

j_call: TRBJ1-2
d_call: -
v_call: TRBV6-5
cdr3_aa: ASSQPNTNYGYT

j_call: TRBJ2-6
d_call: TRBD1
v_call: TRBV27
cdr3_aa: ASSLPGTGGPGANVLT

j_call: TRBJ2-1
d_call: -
v_call: TRBV7-2
cdr3_aa: ASSPASSYNEQF

j_call: TRBJ2-1
d_call: TRBD2
v_call: TRBV12-3/TRBV12-4
cdr3_aa: ASSFKREGNEQF

j_call: TRBJ1-3
d_call: -
v_call: TRBV7-2
cdr3_aa: ASSPQGGEGNTIY

j_call: TRBJ2-5
d_call: TRBD1
v_call: TRBV30
cdr3_aa: AWKRTGKRETQY

j_call: TRBJ2-1
d_call: -
v_call: TRBV19
cdr3_aa: ASSFPSGVSHNEQF

j_call: TRBJ1-4
d_call: -
v_call: TRBV14
cdr3_aa: ASSHLGMGEKLF

j_call: TRBJ1-2
d_call: -
v_call: TRBV5-6
cdr3_aa: ASSLGGSDYGYT

j_call: TRBJ2-2
d_call: -
v_call: TRBV2
cdr3_aa: ASTQGPTGELF